This passage covers 16 T cell receptor beta chains from one sample sequenced in a study of beta chain features in type 1 diabetes. Study-wide results and caveats: Shorter TCRB CDR3s, moderately but significantly so, marked every one of the four CD4+ subsets in Type 1 diabetes patients.

Expressed TCRB transcripts were sequenced, since all the RNA that had been isolated was reverse transcribed. Profiled with immunoSEQ multiplex PCR; TCRdb holds only in-frame clones, not every one. The top ten clones hold under 1.5% of a sample with some 150,000 clones, about 13% of them seen once. For these TCRs, the target antigens are not known. Sequencing was done on a sample of central memory CD4+ T cells from blood. The source of these receptors is a man aged 18 to 35 with type 1 diabetes.

The sample holds many counts of this clone. CDR3 sequence (DNA): TGTGCCATTTCGGACAGGATTCAAGAGACCCAGTACTTC. Its protein is CAISDRIQETQYF. The chain has TRBV10-3 and TRBJ2-5, with 7 bases matching TRBD1. J was trimmed by 2 bases and V by 9 bases; bases with no gene match: 6. Germline V gene data show CDR1 as ENHRY and CDR2 as SYGVKD. The CDR3 runs 13 residues.

A few counts support this clone. The chain links TRBV7-9 to TRBJ2-3, with 8 bases aligning to TRBD2. Trimming removed 3 bases from V and 3 bases from J; junction bases left unmatched: 5. Germline V gives CDR1 SEHNR, CDR2 FQNEAQ (reference sequence). The CDR3 is made up of 15 amino acids. The CDR3 DNA sequence: TGTGCCAGCAGCTTCACCGGGGGGGATACAGATACGCAGTATTTT. Protein sequence: CASSFTGGDTDTQYF.

The rearrangement uses TRBV5-1 and TRBJ2-5; either TRBD1 or TRBD2 may fit D (5 bases each). Germline V gene sequence: CDR1 SGHRS, CDR2 YFSETQ. This CDR3 has 12 amino acids. V was pared by 7 bases and J by 3 bases, with 10 bases between. CDR3: CASGTDKETQYF. The CDR3, as DNA: TGCGCCAGCGGGACGGATAAAGAGACCCAGTACTTC.

This clone has at least ten counts. Other DNA sequences in the same sample also yield this CDR3. CDR3 sequence: CAWSRDSNQPQHF. The CDR3 bases are TGTGCCTGGAGTAGAGATAGCAATCAGCCCCAGCATTTT. The V and J genes are TRBV30 and TRBJ1-5; no firm D call. Per germline, CDR1 GTSNPN and CDR2 SVGIG (reference sequence). This CDR3 contains 13 residues. V was shortened by 2 bases and J by 0 bases, with 5 bases between the two germline ends.

This clone was observed a few times. This chain uses TRBV10-3 with TRBJ2-2, with unresolved D. Trimming cost V 6 bases and J 0 bases, with 8 bases left between them. Looked up from germline, CDR1 is ENHRY and CDR2 is SYGVKD. This CDR3 spans 14 amino acids. The CDR3 DNA sequence: TGTGCCATCAGGGGTTTATCGAACACCGGGGAGCTGTTTTTT. This codes for CAIRGLSNTGELFF.

This chain uses TRBV7-9 with TRBJ2-1, with a tentative D call TRBD2 (6 bases). Deletions cut 4 bases from V and 4 bases from J, with 11 bases between. This CDR3 is built from 14 residues. The germline CDR1 and CDR2 sequences are SEHNR and FQNEAQ (reference sequence). CDR3 loop: CASSSPGLYNEQFF. The CDR3 DNA follows: TGTGCCAGCAGCTCACCGGGACTTTACAATGAGCAGTTCTTC.

This clone has more than one count but fewer than ten. This rearrangement joins TRBV27 to TRBJ1-6; D not certain. This CDR3 contains 15 residues. Trimming stripped 3 bases from V and 1 base from J, with 7 bases between. The germline CDR1 and CDR2 sequences are MNHEY and SMNVEV (reference sequence). The CDR3 loop is CASSFMGSYNSPLHF. CDR3 sequence (DNA): TGTGCCAGCAGTTTTATGGGGTCCTATAATTCACCCCTCCACTTT.

This clone showed up just a few times. The chain recombines TRBV6-4 with TRBJ2-3; 8 bases line up with TRBD1. In germline, CDR1 is MRHNA, CDR2 SNTAGT. V shed 5 bases, J shed 0 bases, and the junction held 4 bases outside the gene matches. The CDR3 runs 15 residues. The CDR3 spells CASSQTGVSTDTQYF. DNA of the CDR3: TGTGCCAGCAGTCAGACAGGGGTTAGCACAGATACGCAGTATTTT.

A few counts support this clone. The V call is TRBV7-8, the J call TRBJ1-1, with 7 bases that match TRBD1. The junction had 7 bases not matched to a gene; V was cut back by 5 bases and J by 7 bases. The CDR3 is 13 residues long. Germline V gene sequence: CDR1 SGHVS, CDR2 FQNEAQ. CDR3 sequence (DNA): TGTGCCAGCAGCCCCCAGGGGGGGATTGAAGCTTTCTTT. It codes for CASSPQGGIEAFF.

This clone was observed a handful of times. The V gene is TRBV2, the J gene TRBJ1-1; unclear D gene. CDR3 length: 12 residues. From germline, CDR1 is SNHLY and CDR2 FYNNEI. Trimming took off 7 bases at V and 6 bases at J, with 12 bases between the two ends. The CDR3 coding sequence is TGTGCCAGCACGGCTCCCGGTCCTGAAGCTTTCTTT. It codes for CASTAPGPEAFF.

The rearrangement links TRBV30 to TRBJ1-1, with TRBD1 as a possible D gene (5 bases). V was clipped by 3 bases and J by 6 bases, with 8 bases between them. The CDR3 is made up of 11 amino acids. CDR1 and CDR2 from the germline V gene are GTSNPN and SVGIG (reference sequence). In DNA form, the CDR3 reads TGTGCCTGGAGCGGGACGGCTGAAGCTTTCTTT. It yields the protein CAWSGTAEAFF.

This clone was seen more than once but under ten times. The V call is TRBV30, the J call TRBJ1-2; D possibly corresponds to TRBD1 (5 bases). The CDR3 sequence is 15 residues long. The germline CDR1 and CDR2 sequences are GTSNPN and SVGIG (reference sequence). The germline V and J ends were trimmed by 4 bases and 1 base, with 16 bases remaining between them. The chain's CDR3 is CAWTPPGGYNYGYTF. CDR3 in DNA: TGTGCCTGGACCCCTCCGGGGGGATATAACTATGGCTACACCTTC.

The chain carries TRBV7-2 and TRBJ2-1; 8 bases agree with TRBD2. Germline lookup yields CDR1 SGHTA and CDR2 FQGNSA. V was pared by 4 bases and J by 0 bases, with 2 bases of the junction left unmatched. This CDR3 contains 15 residues. CDR3 bases: TGTGCCAGCAGCTCACTAGCGGACTCCTACAATGAGCAGTTCTTC. Its protein product is CASSSLADSYNEQFF.

The chain couples TRBV7-2 to TRBJ2-3; D may be TRBD1 (6 bases). Germline lookup yields CDR1 SGHTA and CDR2 FQGNSA. This CDR3 has 14 amino acids. Trimming shortened V by 8 bases and J by 6 bases, and 18 bases separated the two germline ends. CDR3 amino acids: CASEVGHAMDTQYF. In DNA, the CDR3 is TGTGCCAGCGAGGTGGGACACGCAATGGATACGCAGTATTTT. Full variable domain (remainder filled in from reference TRBV7-2 and TRBJ2-3): GAGVSQSPSNKVTEKGKDVELRCDPISGHTALYWYRQSLGQGLEFLIYFQGNSAPDKSGLPSDRFSAERTGGSVSTLTIQRTQQEDSAVYLCASEVGHAMDTQYFGPGTRLTVL.

In its sample, this clone was seen a few times. Sequence at one end of the junction differs from germline and may be a read error. The V call is TRBV30, the J call TRBJ2-7; 9 bases align to TRBD1. CDR3 length: 12 amino acids. CDR1 is GTSNPN and CDR2 is SVGIG in the germline V gene (reference sequence). Here the CDR3 reads CAWSRTSGTGNF. CDR3 nucleotide sequence: TGTGCCTGGAGCCGCACTTCCGGGACAGGGAATTTC.

The chain is built from TRBV9 and TRBJ2-5; 8 bases agree with TRBD1. Germline V gene data show CDR1 as SGDLS and CDR2 as YYNGEE. J lost 5 bases, V lost 3 bases, and 9 bases had no gene match. This CDR3 is built from 15 residues. CDR3 coding DNA: TGTGCCAGCAGCGCCCGGACAGGGCTAAGTGAGACCCAGTACTTC. Translation gives CASSARTGLSETQYF.